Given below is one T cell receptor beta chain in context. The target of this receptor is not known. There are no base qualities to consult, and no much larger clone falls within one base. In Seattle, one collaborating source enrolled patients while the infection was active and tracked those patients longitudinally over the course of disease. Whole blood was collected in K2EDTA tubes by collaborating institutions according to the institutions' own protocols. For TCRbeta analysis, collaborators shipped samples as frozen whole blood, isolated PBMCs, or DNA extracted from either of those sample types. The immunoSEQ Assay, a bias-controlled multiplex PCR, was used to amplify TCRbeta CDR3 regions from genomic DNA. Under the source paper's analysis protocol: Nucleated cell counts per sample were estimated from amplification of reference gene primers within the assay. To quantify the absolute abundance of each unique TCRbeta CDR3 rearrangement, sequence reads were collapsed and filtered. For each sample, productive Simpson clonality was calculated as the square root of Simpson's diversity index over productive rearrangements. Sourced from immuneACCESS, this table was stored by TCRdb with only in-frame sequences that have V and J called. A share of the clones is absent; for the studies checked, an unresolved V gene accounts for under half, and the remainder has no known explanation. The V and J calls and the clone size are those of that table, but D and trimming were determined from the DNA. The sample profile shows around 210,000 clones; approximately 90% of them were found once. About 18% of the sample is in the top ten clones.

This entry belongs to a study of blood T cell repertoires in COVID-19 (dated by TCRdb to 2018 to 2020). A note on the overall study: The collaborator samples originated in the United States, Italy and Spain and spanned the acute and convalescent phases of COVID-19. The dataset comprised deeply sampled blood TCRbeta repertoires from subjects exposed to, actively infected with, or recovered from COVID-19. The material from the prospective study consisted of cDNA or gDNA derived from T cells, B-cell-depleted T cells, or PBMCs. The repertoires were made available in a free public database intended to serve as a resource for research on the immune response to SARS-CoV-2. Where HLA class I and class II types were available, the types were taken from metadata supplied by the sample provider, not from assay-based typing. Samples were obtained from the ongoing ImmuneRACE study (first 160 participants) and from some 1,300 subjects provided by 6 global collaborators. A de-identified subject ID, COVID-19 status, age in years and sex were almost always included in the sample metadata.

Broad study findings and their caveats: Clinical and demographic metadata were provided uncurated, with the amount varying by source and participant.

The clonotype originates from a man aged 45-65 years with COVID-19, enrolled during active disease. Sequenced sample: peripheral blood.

CDR3 loop: CASWPGQGSYEQYF. The nucleotide sequence reads as follows: TGTGCCAGCTGGCCGGGACAGGGATCCTACGAGCAGTACTTC. The V gene is TRBV2 and the J gene is TRBJ2-7; 9 middle bases align to TRBD1. V is pruned by 8 bases and J by 1 base, leaving 6 bases of the junction without a gene match. The CDR3, from cysteine to phenylalanine, totals 14 residues. Only the CDR3 region is kept as DNA, spanning 42 bases read in frame from base 1. CDR1 is given as SNHLY and CDR2 as FYNNEI, both from the germline V gene.